Listed below are T cell receptor beta chains from one sample, sequenced in a study of T cell changes during pregnancy in multiple sclerosis. This table comes from immunoSEQ multiplex PCR, and its TCRdb copy is limited to in-frame clones, with some not included. The sample has about 40,000 clones, around 90% seen once. Material: peripheral blood, obtained before pregnancy. Receptors were obtained from a female donor with multiple sclerosis, enrolled in a pregnancy study. Both conserved end residues are part of each CDR3. D genes are given only for firm matches. Where a row states a size, it is once, few, many or the class of an expanded clone; other rows omit it.

size | D | J | V | CDR3 | DNA
. | . | TRBJ1-4 | TRBV6-1 | CASSEYRATNEKLFF | TGTGCCAGCAGTGAATACAGAGCAACTAATGAAAAACTGTTTTTT
. | . | TRBJ1-3 | TRBV11-2 | CASSSTGSKAGNTIYF | TGTGCCAGCAGCTCTACAGGGTCGAAGGCTGGAAACACCATATATTTT
. | . | TRBJ2-1 | TRBV5-1 | CASSLEAASSYNEQFF | TGCGCCAGCAGCTTGGAAGCGGCCAGCTCCTACAATGAGCAGTTCTTC
. | . | TRBJ2-2 | TRBV5-6 | CASSLEQTGELFF | TGTGCCAGCAGCTTGGAGCAAACCGGGGAGCTGTTTTTT
once | TRBD1 | TRBJ2-7 | TRBV5-1 | CASSFRDRGNEQYF | TGCGCCAGCAGCTTCAGGGACAGGGGCAACGAGCAGTACTTC
. | . | TRBJ2-7 | TRBV18 | CASSPTGYSYEQYF | TGTGCCAGCTCACCTACAGGGTACTCCTACGAGCAGTACTTC
. | TRBD1 | TRBJ1-1 | TRBV19 | CATKKPYRGEAFF | TGTGCCACCAAGAAACCCTACAGGGGTGAAGCTTTCTTT
. | TRBD2 | TRBJ2-7 | TRBV7-2 | CASSSGRLAGTEQYF | TGTGCCAGCAGCTCCGGCCGACTAGCGGGAACCGAGCAGTACTTC
. | TRBD1 | TRBJ2-4 | TRBV7-2 | CASSLRDREVIQYF | TGTGCCAGCAGCCTCCGGGACAGGGAGGTCATTCAGTACTTC
. | . | TRBJ1-4 | TRBV6-1 | CASSEELGGNEKLFF | TGTGCCAGCAGTGAAGAGCTGGGGGGGAATGAAAAACTGTTTTTT
medium-sized | TRBD2 | TRBJ2-7 | TRBV10-1 | CASSLTSGTRGQYF | TGCGCCAGCAGTCTCACTAGCGGGACCCGGGGGCAGTACTTC
. | TRBD1 | TRBJ1-4 | TRBV28 | CASSPGGQTNEKLFF | TGTGCCAGCAGCCCAGGGGGACAGACTAATGAAAAACTGTTTTTT
once | TRBD2 | TRBJ2-3 | TRBV7-2 | CASSSRLAGVLDTQYF | TGTGCCAGCAGCTCCCGACTAGCGGGAGTATTAGATACGCAGTATTTT